The 14 T cell receptor beta chains in this list originate from one sample, sequenced in a study of a mutant IDH1 vaccine in newly diagnosed glioma. Profiling relied on immunoSEQ multiplex PCR, and the TCRdb table lists in-frame clones only, not all of them. The sample gives some 59,000 clones, 89% of which show up once; 1.5% to 2% is in the top ten. This sample's time point: week 11, during vaccination. The investigators gave 300 ug of mutant IDH1 20-mer peptide in each vaccine dose, together with topical imiquimod. These receptors' targets are unknown. Sequenced here: PBMCs, sampled from a glioma patient whose treatment included an IDH1 peptide vaccine. The receptor set was obtained from a man between 40 and 49 years old with glioma.

The chain recombines TRBV10-3 with TRBJ1-6; D possibly corresponds to TRBD1 (6 bases). V dropped 2 bases and J dropped 5 bases, with 19 bases sitting between them. The CDR3 consists of 18 residues. Germline CDR1 and CDR2: ENHRY and SYGVKD. DNA of the CDR3: TGTGCCATCAGTGAGCCGATCACAGGGATCTTAGATAATTCACCCCTCCACTTT. It encodes CAISEPITGILDNSPLHF.

This chain links TRBV5-6 with TRBJ2-7; the D gene is possibly TRBD1 (6 bases). Germline lookup yields CDR1 SGHDT and CDR2 YYEEEE. This CDR3 has 14 amino acids. The V end lost 0 bases, the J end lost 6 bases, and 13 bases lay between the germline ends. The CDR3 sequence: CASSLADSEGEQYF. In DNA form, the CDR3 reads TGTGCCAGCAGCTTGGCGGACAGCGAGGGCGAGCAGTACTTC. Full variable domain (rest looked up from reference TRBV5-6 and TRBJ2-7): DAGVTQSPTHLIKTRGQQVTLRCSPKSGHDTVSWYQQALGQGPQFIFQYYEEEERQRGNFPDRFSGHQFPNYSSELNVNALLLGDSALYLCASSLADSEGEQYFGPGTRLTVT.

This clone was counted a single time. The chain couples TRBV6-1 to TRBJ1-5, with 11 bases that match TRBD1. Germline V CDR1 and CDR2: MNHNS, SASEGT. V was clipped by 6 bases and J by 6 bases; unmatched bases: 7. There are 15 residues in the CDR3. The CDR3: CASSSGTGGSQPQHF. The CDR3 DNA follows: TGTGCCAGCAGCTCCGGGACAGGGGGGTCTCAGCCCCAGCATTTT.

The sample holds a few counts of this clone. The chain couples TRBV5-1 to TRBJ2-5; 11 bases match TRBD1. The CDR3 is 16 amino acids. In germline, CDR1 is SGHRS, CDR2 YFSETQ. The J segment lost 0 bases and the V segment lost 7 bases, leaving 8 bases of the junction unmatched. This chain's CDR3 is CASLSGTGGYQETQYF. CDR3 nucleotide sequence: TGCGCCAGCCTTTCGGGGACAGGGGGATACCAAGAGACCCAGTACTTC. Complete variable domain (other parts from reference TRBV5-1 and TRBJ2-5): KAGVTQTPRYLIKTRGQQVTLSCSPISGHRSVSWYQQTPGQGLQFLFEYFSETQRNKGNFPGRFSGRQFSNSRSEMNVSTLELGDSALYLCASLSGTGGYQETQYFGPGTRLLVL.

The genes are TRBV5-1 and TRBJ2-3; TRBD2 agrees at 11 bases. The germline gives CDR1 SGHRS, CDR2 YFSETQ. V lost 0 bases and J lost 0; bases outside the gene matches: 3. The CDR3 totals 17 residues. Here the CDR3 reads CASSLGLAGTSTDTQYF. In nucleotides, the CDR3 is TGCGCCAGCAGCTTGGGACTAGCGGGGACTAGCACAGATACGCAGTATTTT.

J is TRBJ1-1 and V is TRBV29-1, with 8 bases lining up with TRBD1. V was clipped by 6 bases and J by 4 bases; unmatched bases: 7. The germline V gene has CDR1 SQVTM and CDR2 ANQGSEA. CDR3 length: 13 residues. For the CDR3, the DNA is TGCAGCGTACAGGATACAGGGGGCACTGAAGCTTTCTTT. Translated: CSVQDTGGTEAFF.

The genes are TRBV30 and TRBJ2-3, with TRBD1 identical over 8 bases. This CDR3 is built from 15 residues. Germline values: CDR1 GTSNPN, CDR2 SVGIG (reference sequence). The junction had 9 bases not matched to a gene; V was cut back by 0 bases and J by 7 bases. DNA of the CDR3: TGTGCCTGGAGTGTAGCGGACAGGGTGATGAATACGCAGTATTTT. Its protein is CAWSVADRVMNTQYF.

The CDR3 spells CASSPYRGDTGELFF. CDR3 sequence (DNA): TGTGCCAGCTCACCATACAGGGGGGACACCGGGGAGCTGTTTTTT. The chain has TRBV18 and TRBJ2-2, with 8 bases identical to TRBD1. The germline gives CDR1 KGHSH, CDR2 LQKENI. The J segment lost 3 bases and the V segment lost 2 bases, leaving 2 bases of the junction unmatched. The CDR3 contains 15 residues.

The chain employs TRBV6-1 and TRBJ2-1; D gene ambiguous. Germline V lookup: CDR1 MNHNS, CDR2 SASEGT. The CDR3 sequence is 13 residues long. Trimming left V 1 base short and J 5 bases short, with 6 bases between. The CDR3 spells CASSEGWHNEQFF. CDR3 sequence (DNA): TGTGCCAGCAGTGAAGGTTGGCACAATGAGCAGTTCTTC.

The CDR3 sequence is CASRPSGGLLAKNIQYF. CDR3 nucleotides: TGTGCCAGCAGACCTAGCGGGGGGCTTTTAGCCAAAAACATTCAGTACTTC. The chain recombines TRBV7-2 with TRBJ2-4, with TRBD2 matching over 11 bases. J gave up 0 bases and V 6 bases, and 7 bases lay outside the gene matches. The CDR3 runs 17 residues. Germline loops: CDR1 SGHTA, CDR2 FQGNSA. The variable domain in full, with the rest retrieved from reference TRBV7-2 and TRBJ2-4, is GAGVSQSPSNKVTEKGKDVELRCDPISGHTALYWYRQSLGQGLEFLIYFQGNSAPDKSGLPSDRFSAERTGGSVSTLTIQRTQQEDSAVYLCASRPSGGLLAKNIQYFGAGTRLSVL.

This clone has only a few counts. The chain recombines TRBV30 with TRBJ1-2; unclear D gene. CDR1 is GTSNPN, CDR2 SVGIG, per germline (reference sequence). There are 12 residues in the CDR3. V lost 1 base and J 3 bases, leaving 6 bases between the germline ends. CDR3 in DNA: TGTGCCTGGAGTGAAGCAGACTATGGCTACACCTTC. Protein sequence: CAWSEADYGYTF.

This clone was detected only a few times. The chain combines TRBV10-3 with TRBJ2-1; 10 nucleotides line up with TRBD1. From germline, CDR1 is ENHRY and CDR2 SYGVKD. With 6 bases clipped from V and 7 bases from J, the junction kept 3 bases outside the gene matches. This CDR3 is built from 13 residues. The CDR3 DNA reads as TGTGCCATCAGGAGGACAGGGGGGAATGAGCAGTTCTTC. Its protein product is CAIRRTGGNEQFF.

The V call is TRBV9, the J call TRBJ2-3; 7 nucleotides align to TRBD1. There are 19 residues in the CDR3. Germline V gene lookup returns CDR1 SGDLS and CDR2 YYNGEE. The junction had 19 bases not matched to a gene; V was cut back by 0 bases and J by 6 bases. The CDR3, as DNA: TGTGCCAGCAGCGTAGATTATAGTGGACAGGTTGCCCCATTGGATACGCAGTATTTT. Protein product: CASSVDYSGQVAPLDTQYF. Supplemented by reference TRBV9 and TRBJ2-3, the full variable domain reads DSGVTQTPKHLITATGQRVTLRCSPRSGDLSVYWYQQSLDQGLQFLIQYYNGEERAKGNILERFSAQQFPDLHSELNLSSLELGDSALYFCASSVDYSGQVAPLDTQYFGPGTRLTVL.

The CDR3 bases are TGTGCCAGCAGCTTGATCCTTGGCGGGGGAGCTTACGAGCAGTACGTC. Its protein product is CASSLILGGGAYEQYV. The genes are TRBV7-2 and TRBJ2-7; 7 bases agree with TRBD2. Germline values: CDR1 SGHTA, CDR2 FQGNSA. Trimming removed 3 bases from V and 4 bases from J; junction bases left unmatched: 12. The CDR3 covers 16 residues.